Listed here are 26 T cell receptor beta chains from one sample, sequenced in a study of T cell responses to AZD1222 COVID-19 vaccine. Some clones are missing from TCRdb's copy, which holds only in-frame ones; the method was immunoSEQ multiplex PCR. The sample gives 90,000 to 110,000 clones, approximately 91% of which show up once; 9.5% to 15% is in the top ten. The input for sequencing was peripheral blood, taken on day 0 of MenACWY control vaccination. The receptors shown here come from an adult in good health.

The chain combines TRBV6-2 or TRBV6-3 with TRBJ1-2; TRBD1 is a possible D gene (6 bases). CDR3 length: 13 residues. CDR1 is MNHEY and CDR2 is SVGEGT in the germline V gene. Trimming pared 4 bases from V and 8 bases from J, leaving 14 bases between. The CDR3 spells CASSSQGTSGYTF. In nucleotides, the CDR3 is TGTGCCAGCAGTTCACAGGGAACTTCGGGCTACACCTTC.

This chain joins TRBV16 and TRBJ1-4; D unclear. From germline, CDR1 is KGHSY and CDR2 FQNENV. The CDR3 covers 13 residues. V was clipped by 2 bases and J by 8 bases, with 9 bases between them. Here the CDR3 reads CASSQALREKLFF. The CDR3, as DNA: TGTGCCAGCAGCCAAGCGCTCCGGGAAAAACTGTTTTTT. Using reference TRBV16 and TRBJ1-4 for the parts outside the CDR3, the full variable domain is GEEVAQTPKHLVRGEGQKAKLYCAPIKGHSYVFWYQQVLKNEFKFLISFQNENVFDETGMPKERFSAKCLPNSPCSLEIQATKLEDSAVYFCASSQALREKLFFGSGTQLSVL.

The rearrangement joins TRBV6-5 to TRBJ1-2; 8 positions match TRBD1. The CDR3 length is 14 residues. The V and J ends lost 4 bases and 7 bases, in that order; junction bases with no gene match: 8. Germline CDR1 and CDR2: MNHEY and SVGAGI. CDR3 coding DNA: TGTGCCAGCAGTTTTGGCAGGGGGCGTTTTGGCTACACCTTC. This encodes CASSFGRGRFGYTF.

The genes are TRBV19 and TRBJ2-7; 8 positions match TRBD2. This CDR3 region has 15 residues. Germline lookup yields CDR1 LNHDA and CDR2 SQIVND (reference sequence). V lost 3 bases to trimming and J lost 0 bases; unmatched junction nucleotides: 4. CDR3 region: CASSIERGFSYEQYF. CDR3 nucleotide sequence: TGTGCCAGTAGTATTGAGCGGGGGTTCTCCTACGAGCAGTACTTC.

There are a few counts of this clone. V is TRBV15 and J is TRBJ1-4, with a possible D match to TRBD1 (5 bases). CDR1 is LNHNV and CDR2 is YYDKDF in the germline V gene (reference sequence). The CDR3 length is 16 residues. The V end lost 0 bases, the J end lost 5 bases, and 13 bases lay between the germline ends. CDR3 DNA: TGTGCCACCAGCAGAGATGGAGGGGCGGGAAATGAAAAACTGTTTTTT. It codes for CATSRDGGAGNEKLFF.

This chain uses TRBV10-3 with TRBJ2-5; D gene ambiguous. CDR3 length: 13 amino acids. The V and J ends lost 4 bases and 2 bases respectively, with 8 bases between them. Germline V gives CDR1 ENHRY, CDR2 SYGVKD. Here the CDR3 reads CAISAPAQETQYF. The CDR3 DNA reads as TGTGCCATCAGTGCCCCAGCTCAAGAGACCCAGTACTTC.

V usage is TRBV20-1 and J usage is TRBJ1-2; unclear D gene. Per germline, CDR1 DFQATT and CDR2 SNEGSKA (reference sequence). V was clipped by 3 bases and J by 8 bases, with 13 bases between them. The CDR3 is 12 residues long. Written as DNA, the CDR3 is TGCAGTGCTAGTTGGGGAACGAGGGGCTACACCTTC. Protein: CSASWGTRGYTF.

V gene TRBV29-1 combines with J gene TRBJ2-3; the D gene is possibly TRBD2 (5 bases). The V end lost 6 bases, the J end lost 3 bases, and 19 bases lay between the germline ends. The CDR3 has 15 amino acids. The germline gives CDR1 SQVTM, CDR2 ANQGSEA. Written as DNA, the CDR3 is TGCAGCGTGGCGGGCGGCAGAGGGTTAACAGATACGCAGTATTTT. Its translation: CSVAGGRGLTDTQYF.

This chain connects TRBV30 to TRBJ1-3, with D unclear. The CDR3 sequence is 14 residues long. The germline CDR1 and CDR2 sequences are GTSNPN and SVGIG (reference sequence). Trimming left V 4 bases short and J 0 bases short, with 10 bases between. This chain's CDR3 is CAWTLWSSGNTIYF. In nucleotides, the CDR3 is TGTGCCTGGACCCTCTGGAGCTCTGGAAACACCATATATTTT.

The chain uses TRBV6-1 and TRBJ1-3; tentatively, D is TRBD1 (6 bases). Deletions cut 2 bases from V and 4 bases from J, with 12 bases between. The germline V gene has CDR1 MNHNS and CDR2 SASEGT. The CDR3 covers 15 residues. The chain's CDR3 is CASSETDSEGNTIYF. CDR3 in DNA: TGTGCCAGCAGTGAAACGGACAGCGAGGGAAACACCATATATTTT.

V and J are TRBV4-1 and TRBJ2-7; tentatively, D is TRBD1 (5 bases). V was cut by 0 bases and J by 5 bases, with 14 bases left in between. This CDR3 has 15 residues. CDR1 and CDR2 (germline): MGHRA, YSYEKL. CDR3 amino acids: CASSQDFTGRDEQYF. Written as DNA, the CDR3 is TGCGCCAGCAGCCAAGATTTTACAGGTAGGGACGAGCAGTACTTC.

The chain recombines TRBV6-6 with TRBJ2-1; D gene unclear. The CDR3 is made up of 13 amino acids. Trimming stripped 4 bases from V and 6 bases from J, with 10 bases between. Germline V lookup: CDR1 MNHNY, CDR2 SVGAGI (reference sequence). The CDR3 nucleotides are TGTGCCAGCAGTTCAATGCAGACCAATGAGCAGTTCTTC. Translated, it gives CASSSMQTNEQFF.

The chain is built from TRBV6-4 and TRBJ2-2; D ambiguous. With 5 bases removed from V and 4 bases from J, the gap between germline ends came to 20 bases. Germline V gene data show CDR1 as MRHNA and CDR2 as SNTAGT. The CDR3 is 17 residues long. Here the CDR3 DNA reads TGTGCCAGCAGTCGTAGACGCGGTCGGGTTCCCACCGGGGAGCTGTTTTTT. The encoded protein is CASSRRRGRVPTGELFF.

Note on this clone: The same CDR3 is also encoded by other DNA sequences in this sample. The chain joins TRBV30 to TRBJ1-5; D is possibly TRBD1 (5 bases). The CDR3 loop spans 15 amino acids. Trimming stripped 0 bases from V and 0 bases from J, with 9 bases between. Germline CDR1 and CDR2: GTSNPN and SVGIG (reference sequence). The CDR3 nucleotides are TGTGCCTGGAGTGTGGGGGGAAATAGCAATCAGCCCCAGCATTTT. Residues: CAWSVGGNSNQPQHF.

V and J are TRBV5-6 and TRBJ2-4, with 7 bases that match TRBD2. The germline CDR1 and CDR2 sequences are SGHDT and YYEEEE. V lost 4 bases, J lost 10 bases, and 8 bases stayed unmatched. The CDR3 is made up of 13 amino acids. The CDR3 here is CASSLGEGKIQYF. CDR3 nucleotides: TGTGCCAGCAGCCTCGGGGAGGGAAAGATTCAGTACTTC.

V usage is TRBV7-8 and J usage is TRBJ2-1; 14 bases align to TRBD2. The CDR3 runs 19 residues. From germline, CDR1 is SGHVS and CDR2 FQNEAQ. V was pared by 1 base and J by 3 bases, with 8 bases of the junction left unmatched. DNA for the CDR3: TGTGCCAGCAGCTTAGGCAGACTAGCGGGAGGGGTGGGCTACAATGAGCAGTTCTTC. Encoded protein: CASSLGRLAGGVGYNEQFF. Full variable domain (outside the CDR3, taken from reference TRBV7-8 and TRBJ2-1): GAGVSQSPRYKVAKRGQDVALRCDPISGHVSLFWYQQALGQGPEFLTYFQNEAQLDKSGLPSDRFFAERPEGSVSTLKIQRTQQEDSAVYLCASSLGRLAGGVGYNEQFFGPGTRLTVL.

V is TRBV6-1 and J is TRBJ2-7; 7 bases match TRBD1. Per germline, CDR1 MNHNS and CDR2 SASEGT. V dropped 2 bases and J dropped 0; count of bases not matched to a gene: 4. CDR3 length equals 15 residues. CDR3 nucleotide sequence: TGTGCCAGCAGTGAATGGGCAGGGGGCTCCTACGAGCAGTACTTC. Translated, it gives CASSEWAGGSYEQYF.

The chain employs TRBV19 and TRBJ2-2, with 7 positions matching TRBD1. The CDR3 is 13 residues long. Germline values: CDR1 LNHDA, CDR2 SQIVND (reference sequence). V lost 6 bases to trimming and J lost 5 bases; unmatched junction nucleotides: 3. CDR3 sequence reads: CASRSGGTGELFF. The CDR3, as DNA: TGTGCCAGTAGATCAGGGGGAACCGGGGAGCTGTTTTTT.

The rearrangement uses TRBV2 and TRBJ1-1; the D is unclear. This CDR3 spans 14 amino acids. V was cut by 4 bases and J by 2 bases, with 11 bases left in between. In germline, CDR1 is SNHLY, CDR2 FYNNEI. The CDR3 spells CASSAQAFNTEAFF. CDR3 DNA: TGTGCCAGCAGTGCGCAGGCCTTCAACACTGAAGCTTTCTTT.

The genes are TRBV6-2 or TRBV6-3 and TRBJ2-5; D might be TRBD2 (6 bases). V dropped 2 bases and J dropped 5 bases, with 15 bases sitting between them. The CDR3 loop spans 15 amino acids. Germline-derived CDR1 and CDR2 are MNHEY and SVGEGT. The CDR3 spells CASSYRASGEETQYF. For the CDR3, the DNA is TGTGCCAGCAGTTACAGGGCCTCGGGGGAGGAGACCCAGTACTTC.

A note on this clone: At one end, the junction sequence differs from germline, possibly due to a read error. The CDR3 sequence is CASSIDHNPSSEQYF. DNA of the CDR3: TGTGCCAGCAGCATCGATCACAACCCCTCCTCCGAGCAGTACTTC. The V gene is TRBV7-3, the J gene TRBJ2-7, with D unresolved. The CDR3 has 15 residues. Germline V gives CDR1 SGHTA, CDR2 FQGTGA.

CDR3 region: CAASSGGEGTEAFF. The CDR3 DNA reads as TGTGCCGCATCGAGCGGAGGTGAAGGCACTGAAGCTTTCTTT. The V call is TRBV14, the J call TRBJ1-1; D remains unclear. CDR3 size: 14 residues. The germline V gene has CDR1 SGHDN and CDR2 FVKESK. V lost 11 bases to trimming and J lost 4 bases, with 20 bases between them.

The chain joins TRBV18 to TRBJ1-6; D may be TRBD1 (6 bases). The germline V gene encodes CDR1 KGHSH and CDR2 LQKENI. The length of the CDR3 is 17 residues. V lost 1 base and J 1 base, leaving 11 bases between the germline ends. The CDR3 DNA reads TGTGCCAGCTCACCACAACAGGGAGCATCCTATAATTCACCCCTCCACTTT. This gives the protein CASSPQQGASYNSPLHF.

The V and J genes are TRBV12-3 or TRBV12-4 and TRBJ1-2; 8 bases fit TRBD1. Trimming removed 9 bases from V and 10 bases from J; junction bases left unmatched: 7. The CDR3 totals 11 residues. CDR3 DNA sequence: TGTGCCAGTGGACAGGGTGTTGTCTACACCTTC. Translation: CASGQGVVYTF.

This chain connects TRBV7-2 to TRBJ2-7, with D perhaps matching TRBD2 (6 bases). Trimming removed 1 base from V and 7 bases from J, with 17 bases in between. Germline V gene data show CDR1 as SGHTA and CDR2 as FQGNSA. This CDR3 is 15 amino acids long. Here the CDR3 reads CASSLGRASGGEQYF. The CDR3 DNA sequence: TGTGCCAGCAGCTTAGGGAGGGCCAGTGGTGGAGAGCAGTACTTC.

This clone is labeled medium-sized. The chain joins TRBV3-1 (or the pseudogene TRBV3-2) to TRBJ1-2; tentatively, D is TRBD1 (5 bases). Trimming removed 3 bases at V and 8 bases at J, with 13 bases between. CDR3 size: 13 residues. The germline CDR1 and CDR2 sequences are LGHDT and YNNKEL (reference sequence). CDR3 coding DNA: TGTGCCAGCAGCCACCGAACAGGTGGGGGCTACACCTTC. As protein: CASSHRTGGGYTF.